The 25 T cell receptor beta chains in this list originate from one sample, sequenced in a study of blood T cell repertoires in COVID-19. TCRdb's table, derived via immunoSEQ multiplex PCR, lists solely in-frame clones and lacks some. The sample has some 220,000 clones, 84% seen once. The specimen sequenced was peripheral blood. All receptors derive from a man over 45 with active or convalescent COVID-19.

Only one count was recorded for this clone. The chain's CDR3 is CASSPRSGLAGQETQYF. The CDR3 nucleotides are TGTGCCAGCAGTCCCCGAAGCGGGCTAGCGGGACAAGAGACCCAGTACTTC. The chain joins TRBV3-1 (or the pseudogene TRBV3-2) to TRBJ2-5; 9 bases agree with TRBD2. V was clipped by 6 bases and J by 2 bases; unmatched bases: 13. CDR1 LGHDT and CDR2 YNNKEL come from the germline V gene (reference sequence). The CDR3 spans 17 residues.

Only one count was recorded for this clone. The chain uses TRBV4-2 and TRBJ2-3, with 12 bases lining up with TRBD2. The trim removed 1 base at V and 1 base at J, leaving 0 bases unmatched. The CDR3 spans 16 residues. CDR1 and CDR2 (germline): LGHNA, YNFKEQ. The CDR3 DNA sequence: TGTGCCAGCAGCCAAGGGACTAGCGGGGGCACAGATACGCAGTATTTT. Residues: CASSQGTSGGTDTQYF.

The chain couples TRBV7-2 to TRBJ2-7; possibly TRBD2 for D (6 bases). CDR1 and CDR2 from the germline V gene are SGHTA and FQGNSA. The CDR3 has 15 residues. Trimming removed 1 base from V and 3 bases from J, with 13 bases in between. The chain's CDR3 is CASSLVGSGNYEQYF. The CDR3 region has the DNA TGTGCCAGCAGCTTAGTTGGTAGCGGAAACTACGAGCAGTACTTC.

CDR3 sequence (DNA): TGTGCCAGCTCTTCGACAGTGAAGAACACTGAAGCTTTCTTT. It specifies CASSSTVKNTEAFF. V and J are TRBV18 and TRBJ1-1, with D tentatively TRBD1 (5 bases). Germline V lookup: CDR1 KGHSH, CDR2 LQKENI. The CDR3 contains 14 residues. V was clipped by 6 bases and J by 1 base, with 12 bases between them.

This chain joins TRBV6-4 and TRBJ1-1; D possibly corresponds to TRBD1 (5 bases). V shed 3 bases and J shed 1 base, with 12 bases lying between them. The CDR3 extends over 15 amino acids. Germline CDR1 is MRHNA and CDR2 is SNTAGT. CDR3 DNA sequence: TGTGCCAGCAGTGAAGAAGGGGCTACGAACACTGAAGCTTTCTTT. This translates into CASSEEGATNTEAFF.

V gene TRBV5-4 combines with J gene TRBJ1-1, with 8 bases lining up with TRBD1. The J segment lost 0 bases and the V segment lost 4 bases, leaving 8 bases of the junction unmatched. CDR3 length equals 16 residues. The germline V gene has CDR1 SGHNT and CDR2 YYREEE (reference sequence). CDR3 in amino acids: CASSTGQGQVNTEAFF. CDR3 nucleotide sequence: TGTGCCAGCAGCACCGGACAGGGACAGGTGAACACTGAAGCTTTCTTT.

The rearrangement links TRBV12-3 or TRBV12-4 to TRBJ2-1; TRBD2 aligns across 11 bases. Trimming at V came to 10 bases and at J to 3 bases, leaving 2 bases not matched to a gene. This CDR3 comprises 13 residues. The CDR3 DNA reads TGTGCCATCGGACTAGCGGGCTACAATGAGCAGTTCTTC. Protein: CAIGLAGYNEQFF.

The chain couples TRBV5-1 to TRBJ1-6; a weak D match, TRBD1 (6 bases). Germline V CDR1 and CDR2: SGHRS, YFSETQ. Trimming cost V 2 bases and J 7 bases, with 19 bases left between them. The length of the CDR3 is 17 residues. The CDR3 reads CASSLNPAQGSNSPLHF. In DNA, the CDR3 is TGCGCCAGCAGCTTAAATCCCGCGCAGGGGTCAAATTCACCCCTCCACTTT.

The chain combines TRBV19 with TRBJ2-7; 9 bases are shared with TRBD2. Germline-derived CDR1 and CDR2 are LNHDA and SQIVND (reference sequence). The CDR3 is 16 residues long. J lost 3 bases, V lost 6 bases, and 12 bases had no gene match. The CDR3 protein is CASRKSQAGGRYEQYF. The CDR3 bases are TGTGCCAGTAGAAAATCTCAAGCGGGAGGCCGCTACGAGCAGTACTTC. Filled out from reference TRBV19 and TRBJ2-7, the complete variable domain reads DGGITQSPKYLFRKEGQNVTLSCEQNLNHDAMYWYRQDPGQGLRLIYYSQIVNDFQKGDIAEGYSVSREKKESFPLTVTSAQKNPTAFYLCASRKSQAGGRYEQYFGPGTRLTVT.

A few counts support this clone. The V and J genes are TRBV6-1 and TRBJ1-6; unclear D gene. V was trimmed by 2 bases and J by 10 bases, leaving 9 bases between them. CDR1 is MNHNS, CDR2 SASEGT, per germline. CDR3 size: 13 residues. Here the CDR3 reads CASSERVRSPLHF. DNA of the CDR3: TGTGCCAGCAGTGAACGGGTTCGATCACCCCTCCACTTT.

The J gene is TRBJ2-7, the V gene TRBV6-1; TRBD1 aligns across 11 bases. The length of the CDR3 is 16 residues. The V and J ends lost 8 bases and 12 bases, in that order; junction bases with no gene match: 21. Germline CDR1 MNHNS, CDR2 SASEGT. The CDR3 spells CASSEGPEDRGLRLYV. The CDR3 nucleotides are TGTGCCAGCTCTGAAGGACCGGAGGACAGGGGGCTTAGACTGTACGTC.

The J gene is TRBJ2-5, the V gene TRBV2; no reliable D call. V lost 4 bases and J lost 0, with 9 bases in between. The CDR3 is made up of 14 amino acids. Germline V gene sequence: CDR1 SNHLY, CDR2 FYNNEI. The CDR3 nucleotides are TGTGCCAGCAGTGCTGAGGCAGACCAAGAGACCCAGTACTTC. It codes for CASSAEADQETQYF.

The chain combines TRBV4-2 with TRBJ1-4; possible D gene TRBD1, 6 bases. The CDR3 has 15 amino acids. V was trimmed by 0 bases and J by 5 bases, leaving 10 bases between them. Germline CDR1 and CDR2: LGHNA and YNFKEQ. The DNA for the CDR3 is TGTGCCAGCAGCCAAGAAAACAGGGTCAATGAAAAACTGTTTTTT. It translates to CASSQENRVNEKLFF.

The chain carries TRBV5-5 and TRBJ1-1; 7 bases align to TRBD1. With 4 bases clipped from V and 0 bases from J, the junction kept 9 bases outside the gene matches. From germline, CDR1 is SGHKS and CDR2 YYEKEE (reference sequence). This CDR3 comprises 16 residues. CDR3 sequence (DNA): TGTGCCAGCAGCGCCTCGACAGGGAACATGAACACTGAAGCTTTCTTT. Protein: CASSASTGNMNTEAFF.

This rearrangement joins TRBV18 to TRBJ1-2; D call uncertain. The germline CDR1 and CDR2 sequences are KGHSH and LQKENI. The CDR3 extends over 14 amino acids. With 6 bases removed from V and 3 bases from J, the gap between germline ends came to 14 bases. CDR3 residues: CASSYGIQDYGYTF. The CDR3 region has the DNA TGTGCCAGCTCTTATGGCATTCAGGACTATGGCTACACCTTC.

CDR3 DNA: TGTGCCAGCAGCACGGGGACAGGGGTGTCCAATCAGCCCCAGCATTTT. Its translation: CASSTGTGVSNQPQHF. The chain carries TRBV7-9 and TRBJ1-5; 10 bases agree with TRBD1. The CDR3 is 16 amino acids. Germline V lookup: CDR1 SEHNR, CDR2 FQNEAQ (reference sequence). With V trimmed by 5 bases and J by 3 bases, 7 bases remained unmatched.

J is TRBJ2-5 and V is TRBV7-2; D possibly corresponds to TRBD1 (5 bases). Trimming took 3 bases from V and 3 from J, leaving 11 bases between them. Germline V CDR1 and CDR2: SGHTA, FQGNSA. There are 14 residues in the CDR3. The CDR3 DNA is TGTGCCAGCAGCTTTCAAAAAGGGGAAGAGACCCAGTACTTC. Amino acids: CASSFQKGEETQYF.

The chain recombines TRBV2 with TRBJ1-2; D perhaps matches TRBD1 (6 bases). Germline values: CDR1 SNHLY, CDR2 FYNNEI. The CDR3 consists of 13 residues. With 5 bases removed from V and 3 bases from J, the gap between germline ends came to 10 bases. The CDR3 sequence is CASSPQGDYGYTF. CDR3 coding DNA: TGTGCCAGCAGTCCACAGGGTGACTATGGCTACACCTTC.

The V gene is TRBV27, the J gene TRBJ2-1, with 8 positions matching TRBD2. Germline V gives CDR1 MNHEY, CDR2 SMNVEV (reference sequence). V lost 6 bases to trimming and J lost 13 bases; unmatched junction nucleotides: 5. The CDR3 covers 11 residues. The CDR3 DNA sequence: TGTGCCAGCAGACGAGCGGGAGATCAGTTCTTC. Encoded protein: CASRRAGDQFF.

V usage is TRBV7-2 and J usage is TRBJ2-5; 9 bases map to TRBD1. There are 15 residues in the CDR3. Looked up from germline, CDR1 is SGHTA and CDR2 is FQGNSA. Germline trimming cut 5 bases from V and 4 bases from J; bases unmatched to any gene: 8. DNA for the CDR3: TGTGCCAGCAGCACACTCCCGGGACAGGGAGAGACCCAGTACTTC. It translates to CASSTLPGQGETQYF.

J is TRBJ1-5 and V is TRBV18; 7 bases line up with TRBD1. J gave up 5 bases and V 0 bases, and 7 bases lay outside the gene matches. CDR3 length: 16 residues. CDR1 and CDR2 from the germline V gene are KGHSH and LQKENI. The CDR3 DNA sequence: TGTGCCAGCTCACCACCCGGCGGAGGGGGCTATCAGCCCCAGCATTTT. This translates into CASSPPGGGGYQPQHF.

DNA for the CDR3: TGTGCCAGCAGTCTCCCGGACTTAACCTACGAGCAGTACGTC. Translating it yields CASSLPDLTYEQYV. The chain has TRBV6-5 and TRBJ2-7; D possibly corresponds to TRBD2 (5 bases). This CDR3 is built from 14 residues. Per germline, CDR1 MNHEY and CDR2 SVGAGI. Trimming shortened V by 5 bases and J by 2 bases, and 13 bases separated the two germline ends.

V usage is TRBV11-3 and J usage is TRBJ2-7; TRBD1 agrees at 7 bases. The junction had 7 bases not matched to a gene; V was cut back by 5 bases and J by 6 bases. Germline loops: CDR1 SGHNT, CDR2 YENEEA. There are 13 residues in the CDR3. The CDR3 sequence: CASSAQGVGEQYF. CDR3 in DNA: TGTGCCAGCAGCGCCCAGGGGGTGGGCGAGCAGTACTTC.

The V call is TRBV7-9, the J call TRBJ1-2, with D maybe TRBD1 (5 bases). The germline V and J ends were trimmed by 2 bases and 4 bases, with 14 bases remaining between them. Looked up from germline, CDR1 is SEHNR and CDR2 is FQNEAQ (reference sequence). The CDR3 sequence is 15 residues long. DNA for the CDR3: TGTGCCAGCAGCTTAACTGCAGACGGGGGCTATGGCTACACCTTC. Amino acid sequence: CASSLTADGGYGYTF.

This clone appeared a few times. The gene calls are TRBV6-1 and TRBJ2-5; TRBD1 is a possible D gene (5 bases). CDR3 size: 14 residues. The germline V gene encodes CDR1 MNHNS and CDR2 SASEGT. V was clipped by 7 bases and J by 2 bases, with 14 bases between them. The CDR3 loop reads CASKQGWGQETQYF. CDR3 nucleotide sequence: TGTGCCAGCAAGCAGGGTTGGGGTCAAGAGACCCAGTACTTC.